The 30 T cell receptor beta chains presented below share a single source sample, sequenced in a study of technical replicates of blood from several donors. Method: immunoSEQ multiplex PCR; TCRdb's copy keeps in-frame clones and lacks some. The table includes about 88,000 clones, around 93% detected once. Sequences were obtained from T cells isolated from PBMCs. Receptors were obtained from a human donor in good health.

This clone was detected once. This chain joins TRBV9 and TRBJ2-7; tentatively, D is TRBD2 (6 bases). Per the germline V gene, CDR1 is SGDLS and CDR2 is YYNGEE. V was cut by 3 bases and J by 5 bases, with 15 bases left in between. This CDR3 contains 14 residues. The CDR3 coding sequence is TGTGCCAGCAGCGAGGGACTCGAAACTGACGAGCAGTACTTC. As protein: CASSEGLETDEQYF.

The sample holds many counts of this clone. This sample also contains other DNA sequences that code for the same CDR3. The chain has TRBV15 and TRBJ2-3; 9 bases match TRBD1. Germline V lookup: CDR1 LNHNV, CDR2 YYDKDF (reference sequence). V shed 2 bases and J 1 base; nucleotides not matched to a gene: 1. CDR3 length: 15 amino acids. The CDR3 sequence: CATSRRTGGTDTQYF. The DNA of the CDR3 is TGTGCCACCAGCAGAAGGACAGGGGGCACAGATACGCAGTATTTT.

J is TRBJ1-2 and V is TRBV28; 10 nucleotides match TRBD1. From germline, CDR1 is MDHEN and CDR2 SYDVKM. V lost 7 bases, J lost 7 bases, and 9 bases stayed unmatched. The CDR3 extends over 14 amino acids. For the CDR3, the DNA is TGTGCCAGCACCTGGGGACAGGGGATAGGTGGCTACACCTTC. Encoded protein: CASTWGQGIGGYTF.

The V and J genes are TRBV2 and TRBJ2-1; 10 bases line up with TRBD2. Germline values: CDR1 SNHLY, CDR2 FYNNEI. The CDR3 has 18 residues. J was trimmed by 0 bases and V by 10 bases; bases with no gene match: 15. The CDR3 nucleotides read TGTGCCACCTTAGGACTAGCGGATGTCCCGAGCTCCTACAATGAGCAGTTCTTC. Translated, it gives CATLGLADVPSSYNEQFF.

Worth noting for this clone: A read error may produce the germline difference seen at one junction end. This sequence joins TRBV2 and TRBJ2-7; a weak D match, TRBD1 (5 bases). CDR3 length: 13 amino acids. Looked up from germline, CDR1 is SNHLY and CDR2 is FYNNEI. The DNA of the CDR3 is TGTGCCAGCAGCCCTCTAAGGGTGGCTTCAGGGCACTTC. As protein: CASSPLRVASGHF.

The chain recombines TRBV7-9 with TRBJ2-2, with 11 bases that match TRBD1. The CDR3 is made up of 14 amino acids. Germline V gene lookup returns CDR1 SEHNR and CDR2 FQNEAQ (reference sequence). The J segment lost 8 bases and the V segment lost 4 bases, leaving 3 bases of the junction unmatched. The CDR3 spells CASSWTGGAGELFF. The CDR3 coding sequence is TGTGCCAGCAGCTGGACAGGGGGCGCGGGGGAGCTGTTTTTT. The full variable domain, rest sourced from reference TRBV7-9 and TRBJ2-2, is DTGVSQNPRHKITKRGQNVTFRCDPISEHNRLYWYRQTLGQGPEFLTYFQNEAQLEKSRLLSDRFSAERPKGSFSTLEIQRTEQGDSAMYLCASSWTGGAGELFFGEGSRLTVL.

The CDR3 nucleotides are TGTGCCAGCAGGCAGGCTAGCGGGAGGGATGAGCAGTTCTTC. It codes for CASRQASGRDEQFF. The chain carries TRBV2 and TRBJ2-1; 12 bases agree with TRBD2. The CDR3 spans 14 residues. In germline, CDR1 is SNHLY, CDR2 FYNNEI. J lost 8 bases, V lost 6 bases, and 5 bases had no gene match.

This chain joins TRBV27 and TRBJ1-3; maybe TRBD1 (5 bases). Germline lookup yields CDR1 MNHEY and CDR2 SMNVEV (reference sequence). V was pared by 11 bases and J by 2 bases, with 10 bases between. The CDR3 loop spans 12 amino acids. CDR3 region: CASRATGNTIYF. CDR3 nucleotides: TGTGCCTCCAGGGCCACTGGAAACACCATATATTTT.

The genes are TRBV28 and TRBJ1-1, with 7 bases identical to TRBD1. The CDR3 sequence is 14 residues long. The V segment lost 6 bases and the J segment 5 bases; nucleotides outside the gene matches: 9. Germline CDR1 MDHEN, CDR2 SYDVKM. For the CDR3, the DNA is TGTGCCAGCAGAGGGATACAGGGGCCGACTGAAGCTTTCTTT. It translates to CASRGIQGPTEAFF.

The CDR3 bases are TGTGCCAGCAGCAAAAAGCATAGCGGGAGAGGCGATACGCAGTATTTT. Translating gives CASSKKHSGRGDTQYF. This sequence joins TRBV21-1 and TRBJ2-3; the table's D call, TRBD2, has no DNA check behind it. TRBV21-1 counts as a pseudogene. This CDR3 has 16 amino acids.

This chain uses TRBV7-3 with TRBJ2-1; tentatively, D is TRBD2 (6 bases). Germline loops: CDR1 SGHTA, CDR2 FQGTGA. V lost 3 bases and J 6 bases, leaving 15 bases between the germline ends. CDR3 length: 15 amino acids. The CDR3 loop is CASSLTAGTSNEQFF. CDR3 nucleotide sequence: TGTGCCAGCAGCTTGACGGCGGGGACTTCCAATGAGCAGTTCTTC. Complete variable domain (other parts from reference TRBV7-3 and TRBJ2-1): GAGVSQTPSNKVTEKGKYVELRCDPISGHTALYWYRQSLGQGPEFLIYFQGTGAADDSGLPNDRFFAVRPEGSVSTLKIQRTERGDSAVYLCASSLTAGTSNEQFFGPGTRLTVL.

The gene calls are TRBV18 and TRBJ2-1; 9 nucleotides agree with TRBD2. CDR3 length equals 15 residues. Germline trimming cut 2 bases from V and 6 bases from J; bases unmatched to any gene: 5. Per the germline V gene, CDR1 is KGHSH and CDR2 is LQKENI. In DNA, the CDR3 is TGTGCCAGCTCACCAGGGCTAGCGGGGTCCAATGAGCAGTTCTTC. Its translation is CASSPGLAGSNEQFF.

The chain recombines TRBV5-1 with TRBJ1-2; D perhaps matches TRBD1 (5 bases). The CDR3 length is 11 residues. Trimming shortened V by 6 bases and J by 4 bases, and 7 bases separated the two germline ends. CDR1 and CDR2 from the germline V gene are SGHRS and YFSETQ. CDR3 in DNA: TGCGCCAGCACTGACAGCTATGGCTACACCTTC. Translating it yields CASTDSYGYTF.

The CDR3 bases are TGTGCCACCAGCAGAGAATCGGAGGATCAGCCCCAGCATTTT. This sequence encodes CATSRESEDQPQHF. V gene TRBV15 combines with J gene TRBJ1-5; D remains unclear. Germline V gene data show CDR1 as LNHNV and CDR2 as YYDKDF (reference sequence). This CDR3 is built from 14 residues. V was trimmed by 0 bases and J by 5 bases, leaving 8 bases between them.

The chain employs TRBV15 and TRBJ1-1; D is possibly TRBD1 (5 bases). Trimming removed 0 bases at V and 5 bases at J, with 7 bases between. Germline values: CDR1 LNHNV, CDR2 YYDKDF (reference sequence). This CDR3 contains 13 residues. Here the CDR3 reads CATSRDQGTEAFF. The CDR3 DNA follows: TGTGCCACCAGCAGAGATCAGGGAACTGAAGCTTTCTTT.

The rearrangement joins TRBV4-1 to TRBJ2-7; 12 nucleotides align to TRBD2. The germline V gene has CDR1 MGHRA and CDR2 YSYEKL. J lost 6 bases, V lost 2 bases, and 2 bases had no gene match. There are 14 residues in the CDR3. DNA for the CDR3: TGCGCCAGCAGCCAAAAGGGACTAGCGGGCGAGCAGTACTTC. It translates to CASSQKGLAGEQYF.

The gene calls are TRBV5-1 and TRBJ2-3; no firm D call. CDR1 SGHRS and CDR2 YFSETQ come from the germline V gene. This CDR3 is built from 14 residues. V lost 0 bases and J 4 bases, leaving 9 bases between the germline ends. Written as DNA, the CDR3 is TGCGCCAGCAGCTTGGCTCAGCAGGCAGATACGCAGTATTTT. Translated, it gives CASSLAQQADTQYF. The variable domain in full, with the rest retrieved from reference TRBV5-1 and TRBJ2-3, is KAGVTQTPRYLIKTRGQQVTLSCSPISGHRSVSWYQQTPGQGLQFLFEYFSETQRNKGNFPGRFSGRQFSNSRSEMNVSTLELGDSALYLCASSLAQQADTQYFGPGTRLTVL.

The V and J genes are TRBV5-6 and TRBJ2-1; 7 nucleotides align to TRBD1. J was trimmed by 9 bases and V by 7 bases; bases with no gene match: 13. Germline CDR1 SGHDT, CDR2 YYEEEE. There are 14 residues in the CDR3. The CDR3 loop reads CASLPPGTDVEQFF. The CDR3, as DNA: TGTGCCAGCCTCCCCCCCGGGACAGACGTTGAGCAGTTCTTC.

The chain carries TRBV10-3 and TRBJ2-5, with a possible D match to TRBD1 (5 bases). V was cut by 6 bases and J by 4 bases, with 15 bases left in between. Germline V gene lookup returns CDR1 ENHRY and CDR2 SYGVKD. CDR3 length: 14 amino acids. This CDR3 reads CAIRFSKQGETQYF. CDR3 nucleotide sequence: TGTGCCATCAGATTTAGCAAGCAGGGAGAGACCCAGTACTTC.

The genes are TRBV2 and TRBJ1-4; a possible D gene is TRBD1 (6 bases). This CDR3 is built from 15 residues. From germline, CDR1 is SNHLY and CDR2 FYNNEI. V dropped 3 bases and J dropped 4 bases, with 12 bases sitting between them. Written as DNA, the CDR3 is TGTGCCAGCAGTGAGACAGGAGCGATTAATGAAAAACTGTTTTTT. Residues: CASSETGAINEKLFF. The variable domain in full, completed from reference TRBV2 and TRBJ1-4, reads EPEVTQTPSHQVTQMGQEVILRCVPISNHLYFYWYRQILGQKVEFLVSFYNNEISEKSEIFDDQFSVERPDGSNFTLKIRSTKLEDSAMYFCASSETGAINEKLFFGSGTQLSVL.

This sequence joins TRBV29-1 and TRBJ2-1, with 10 positions matching TRBD1. V lost 3 bases and J lost 4; bases outside the gene matches: 6. CDR3 size: 15 residues. The V gene's germline CDR1 is SQVTM and CDR2 ANQGSEA. CDR3 nucleotide sequence: TGCAGCGTTGACCTGGGACAGGGGTCGTACAATGAGCAGTTCTTC. As protein: CSVDLGQGSYNEQFF.

The chain has TRBV4-1 and TRBJ2-3, with 9 bases aligning to TRBD1. Germline CDR1 reads MGHRA; CDR2 reads YSYEKL. The CDR3 covers 16 residues. Trimming cost V 3 bases and J 0 bases; bases outside gene matches: 4. Written as DNA, the CDR3 is TGCGCCAGCAGCCATCGGGACAGGGCTAGCACAGATACGCAGTATTTT. It codes for CASSHRDRASTDTQYF.

In the case of this clone: Other DNA sequences from this sample encode an identical CDR3 as well. V usage is TRBV9 and J usage is TRBJ2-7, with TRBD1 identical over 11 bases. Germline values: CDR1 SGDLS, CDR2 YYNGEE. Trimming took 4 bases from V and 1 from J; bases not matched to a gene: 4. The CDR3 runs to 15 residues. This chain's CDR3 is CASSSGTGGSYEQYF. The CDR3 DNA follows: TGTGCCAGCAGCTCAGGGACAGGGGGATCCTACGAGCAGTACTTC.

This clone came up once. The rearrangement links TRBV10-3 to TRBJ2-7; a possible D gene is TRBD1 (5 bases). The CDR3 is 14 amino acids. Germline CDR1 ENHRY, CDR2 SYGVKD. V lost 3 bases, J lost 5 bases, and 14 bases lay in between. The DNA for the CDR3 is TGTGCCATCAGTGAAGGTGGAGCAGGGAACGAGCAGTACTTC. Protein sequence: CAISEGGAGNEQYF.

The chain links TRBV4-3 to TRBJ2-3, with 9 nucleotides matching TRBD1. Unmatched junction bases numbered 4, after V lost 5 bases and J lost 1 base. The V gene's germline CDR1 is LGHNA and CDR2 YSLEER. This CDR3 is 15 amino acids long. Written as DNA, the CDR3 is TGCGCCAGCAGCTTTCGGGACAGGGGCACAGATACGCAGTATTTT. This encodes CASSFRDRGTDTQYF.

The chain is built from TRBV27 and TRBJ1-2; 10 bases match TRBD1. Trimming took 9 bases from V and 8 from J; bases not matched to a gene: 9. The CDR3 has 13 residues. CDR1 and CDR2 (germline): MNHEY, SMNVEV (reference sequence). The CDR3 reads CASWDRGGEGYTF. CDR3 coding DNA: TGTGCCAGTTGGGACAGGGGAGGGGAAGGCTACACCTTC.

The J gene is TRBJ2-1, the V gene TRBV4-1; 13 bases map to TRBD2. The germline V gene has CDR1 MGHRA and CDR2 YSYEKL. The CDR3 is made up of 15 amino acids. The trim removed 4 bases at V and 7 bases at J, leaving 4 bases unmatched. The CDR3 is CASSPGLAGVNEQFF. CDR3 DNA sequence: TGCGCCAGCAGCCCTGGACTAGCGGGAGTGAATGAGCAGTTCTTC.

The chain recombines TRBV28 with TRBJ1-5, with D hard to call. This CDR3 comprises 13 residues. The ends were cut back, 4 bases at V and 3 bases at J, with 7 bases in the middle. Looked up from germline, CDR1 is MDHEN and CDR2 is SYDVKM. The DNA of the CDR3 is TGTGCCAGCAGTTCTCGTTTCAATCAGCCCCAGCATTTT. It translates to CASSSRFNQPQHF.

V usage is TRBV4-3 and J usage is TRBJ2-7; 11 bases line up with TRBD2. Per germline, CDR1 LGHNA and CDR2 YSLEER. This CDR3 contains 14 residues. Losses at the gene ends were 2 bases for V and 6 bases for J; bases not matched to a gene: 3. CDR3 sequence reads: CASSQHLAGGEQYF. The CDR3, as DNA: TGCGCCAGCAGCCAACATCTAGCGGGAGGCGAGCAGTACTTC.

The chain employs TRBV4-2 and TRBJ2-1; no definite D call. Trimming took off 6 bases at V and 8 bases at J, with 8 bases between the two ends. This CDR3 is 11 amino acids long. CDR1 and CDR2 (germline): LGHNA, YNFKEQ. The CDR3 DNA sequence: TGTGCCAGCAGTTCGTCCGATGAGCAGTTCTTC. This gives the protein CASSSSDEQFF.